The 4 T cell receptor beta chains below were found in one sample sequenced in a study of PD-1 blockade in classical Hodgkin lymphoma. Produced via immunoSEQ multiplex PCR; TCRdb's table is partial and in-frame only. Of about 85,000 clones listed, around 90% were seen once; the top ten hold approximately 2.6%. Each patient relapsed following autologous stem cell transplantation, and prior brentuximab vedotin exposure differed. The sequences come from peripheral blood mononuclear cells (PBMCs), collected before the second cycle of nivolumab. Receptors were obtained from a human donor with classical Hodgkin lymphoma.

The chain employs TRBV2 and TRBJ1-2; weak D call: TRBD1 (5 bases). V was trimmed by 6 bases and J by 3 bases, leaving 11 bases between them. Germline CDR1 is SNHLY and CDR2 is FYNNEI. The CDR3 runs to 13 residues. CDR3 in amino acids: CASRTRVHYGYTF. CDR3 nucleotide sequence: TGTGCCAGCAGGACCAGGGTACACTATGGCTACACCTTC. Variable domain in full (rest from reference TRBV2 and TRBJ1-2): EPEVTQTPSHQVTQMGQEVILRCVPISNHLYFYWYRQILGQKVEFLVSFYNNEISEKSEIFDDQFSVERPDGSNFTLKIRSTKLEDSAMYFCASRTRVHYGYTFGSGTRLTVV.

The chain recombines TRBV7-9 with TRBJ2-1; TRBD2 matches 10 bases. CDR3 length equals 15 residues. Looked up from germline, CDR1 is SEHNR and CDR2 is FQNEAQ (reference sequence). V gave up 4 bases and J gave up 6 bases; unmatched junction bases: 6. The CDR3 spells CASSSRLAGGNEQFF. CDR3 nucleotide sequence: TGTGCCAGCAGCTCTAGACTAGCGGGCGGCAATGAGCAGTTCTTC.

The rearrangement uses TRBV4-1 and TRBJ2-2; D is tentatively TRBD1 or TRBD2 (5 bases each). V lost 3 bases, J lost 7 bases, and 12 bases lay in between. CDR1 and CDR2 (germline): MGHRA, YSYEKL. CDR3 length equals 14 residues. The CDR3 spells CASSQGEVGGELFF. The CDR3 nucleotides are TGCGCCAGCAGCCAGGGGGAAGTTGGCGGGGAGCTGTTTTTT.

J is TRBJ1-5 and V is TRBV2, with D unresolved. The CDR3 contains 14 residues. V lost 6 bases and J lost 0, with 9 bases in between. Germline CDR1 and CDR2: SNHLY and FYNNEI. As DNA, the CDR3 is TGTGCCAGCAGGGGATCATCTAGCAATCAGCCCCAGCATTTT. This translates into CASRGSSSNQPQHF.